The next 31 T cell receptor beta chains were all read from a single sample in a study of vaccination effects on CD4 cells after COVID-19. Ahead of sequencing, the ViraFEST assay grew antigen-specific CD4+ T cells using viral peptide pools. Researchers isolated CD4+ T cells once 9 to 11 days of culture had elapsed. Previously uninfected by SARS-CoV-2, the vaccine recipients also showed negative nucleocapsid antibodies. Antigens of these TCRs are unknown. Some clones are missing from TCRdb's copy, which holds only in-frame ones; the method was immunoSEQ multiplex PCR. Altogether tens of thousands of clones are present, roughly 80% being singletons, with the ten largest covering approximately 19%. The sequencing used CD4+ T cells from PBMCs cultured with HCoV-NL63 spike peptides, collected before COVID-19 vaccination. The source of these receptors is a human donor who received a COVID-19 vaccine.

This clone was counted a few times. The gene calls are TRBV6-2 or TRBV6-3 and TRBJ2-5, with 7 bases fitting TRBD2. The CDR3 runs to 12 residues. V gave up 6 bases and J gave up 4 bases; unmatched junction bases: 2. Germline loops: CDR1 MNHEY, CDR2 SVGEGT. The CDR3 DNA is TGTGCCAGCAGCGGACTAGGAGAGACCCAGTACTTC. The encoded protein is CASSGLGETQYF.

This rearrangement joins TRBV28 to TRBJ1-5; D gene ambiguous. Trimming shortened V by 3 bases and J by 4 bases, and 10 bases separated the two germline ends. Germline V lookup: CDR1 MDHEN, CDR2 SYDVKM. The CDR3 spans 14 residues. Here the CDR3 reads CASSLPPGNQPQHF. CDR3 bases: TGTGCCAGCAGTTTGCCCCCGGGGAATCAGCCCCAGCATTTT.

The chain carries TRBV10-3 and TRBJ1-1; 10 bases fit TRBD1. Germline V CDR1 and CDR2: ENHRY, SYGVKD. V was pared by 6 bases and J by 2 bases, with 9 bases of the junction left unmatched. The CDR3 spans 16 residues. As DNA, the CDR3 is TGTGCCATCAGGAACGACAGGGGGCCTACCAACACTGAAGCTTTCTTT. It specifies CAIRNDRGPTNTEAFF.

The chain joins TRBV28 to TRBJ2-7, with 7 bases lining up with TRBD2. Looked up from germline, CDR1 is MDHEN and CDR2 is SYDVKM. With V trimmed by 1 base and J by 3 bases, 3 bases remained unmatched. This CDR3 has 14 residues. The CDR3 is CASSLSGGIYEQYF. The CDR3 coding sequence is TGTGCCAGCAGTTTATCCGGGGGGATCTACGAGCAGTACTTC.

The chain carries TRBV5-6 and TRBJ1-3, with no clear D. Germline V lookup: CDR1 SGHDT, CDR2 YYEEEE. This CDR3 comprises 15 residues. The ends were cut back, 2 bases at V and 3 bases at J, with 12 bases in the middle. The CDR3 DNA follows: TGTGCCAGCAGCTTCTTTAGGTCAAGTGGAAACACCATATATTTT. It encodes CASSFFRSSGNTIYF. Drawing the rest from reference TRBV5-6 and TRBJ1-3, the complete variable domain is DAGVTQSPTHLIKTRGQQVTLRCSPKSGHDTVSWYQQALGQGPQFIFQYYEEEERQRGNFPDRFSGHQFPNYSSELNVNALLLGDSALYLCASSFFRSSGNTIYFGEGSWLTVV.

This chain connects TRBV14 to TRBJ1-2; D is unclear. The germline V gene has CDR1 SGHDN and CDR2 FVKESK. The CDR3 has 13 residues. The ends were cut back, 1 base at V and 10 bases at J, with 13 bases in the middle. The CDR3 spells CASSQARAFTYTF. The CDR3 region has the DNA TGTGCCAGCAGCCAAGCCCGTGCCTTTACCTACACCTTC.

J is TRBJ2-1 and V is TRBV5-4; 7 positions agree with TRBD2. Germline V lookup: CDR1 SGHNT, CDR2 YYREEE (reference sequence). CDR3 length: 15 residues. Trimming removed 4 bases from V and 5 bases from J; junction bases left unmatched: 9. For the CDR3, the DNA is TGTGCCAGCAGCCCCTGGACTAGAAGGGACAATGAGCAGTTCTTC. Encoded protein: CASSPWTRRDNEQFF. The variable domain in full, completed from reference TRBV5-4 and TRBJ2-1, reads ETGVTQSPTHLIKTRGQQVTLRCSSQSGHNTVSWYQQALGQGPQFIFQYYREEENGRGNFPPRFSGLQFPNYSSELNVNALELDDSALYLCASSPWTRRDNEQFFGPGTRLTVL.

The chain uses TRBV6-5 and TRBJ1-5; tentative D call: TRBD1 (6 bases). V shed 8 bases and J shed 3 bases, with 14 bases lying between them. The germline CDR1 and CDR2 sequences are MNHEY and SVGAGI. The CDR3 has 14 residues. The CDR3 region is CASHRGQTNQPQHF. In DNA, the CDR3 is TGTGCCAGCCACCGCGGACAGACCAATCAGCCCCAGCATTTT.

The chain recombines TRBV5-1 with TRBJ1-1, with a tentative D call TRBD1 (6 bases). Between the trimmed V and J ends, which lost 4 bases and 4 bases, there was a span of 17 bases. The CDR3 has 15 residues. CDR1 and CDR2 from the germline V gene are SGHRS and YFSETQ. The CDR3 reads CASSGEGRGLTEAFF. The CDR3 DNA reads TGCGCCAGCAGCGGCGAGGGTCGGGGGCTCACTGAAGCTTTCTTT.

The rearrangement links TRBV6-5 to TRBJ1-1; 7 bases align to TRBD1. This CDR3 region has 13 residues. J lost 7 bases, V lost 6 bases, and 8 bases had no gene match. Per germline, CDR1 MNHEY and CDR2 SVGAGI. The CDR3 DNA follows: TGTGCCAGCAGGTCTGGGCAGGGGGGTGAAGCTTTCTTT. Translated, it gives CASRSGQGGEAFF.

The chain combines TRBV14 with TRBJ2-7; 8 bases line up with TRBD2. Germline V gives CDR1 SGHDN, CDR2 FVKESK. The trim removed 5 bases at V and 4 bases at J, leaving 13 bases unmatched. CDR3 length equals 16 residues. CDR3 DNA: TGTGCCAGCAGCTATACTACCGGGGGGGCGATTTACGAGCAGTACTTC. Its protein product is CASSYTTGGAIYEQYF.

This chain uses TRBV15 with TRBJ1-5; 7 nucleotides agree with TRBD1. CDR1 is LNHNV, CDR2 YYDKDF, per germline (reference sequence). With V trimmed by 4 bases and J by 2 bases, 5 bases remained unmatched. The CDR3 has 15 amino acids. CDR3 coding DNA: TGTGCCACCAGCAATAGACAGGGAGGCAATCAGCCCCAGCATTTT. Translated: CATSNRQGGNQPQHF.

V and J are TRBV6-5 and TRBJ2-7, with TRBD2 matching 9 bases. The V gene's germline CDR1 is MNHEY and CDR2 SVGAGI. V shed 10 bases, J shed 1 base, and the junction held 8 bases outside the gene matches. The CDR3 is 14 residues long. CDR3: CATRGGRGSYEQYF. DNA of the CDR3: TGTGCCACCAGGGGCGGGAGGGGGTCCTACGAGCAGTACTTC.

The chain uses TRBV12-5 and TRBJ1-2, with 8 bases lining up with TRBD1. Germline CDR1 LGHNT, CDR2 FRNRAP. This CDR3 spans 13 amino acids. With 5 bases clipped from V and 8 bases from J, the junction kept 7 bases outside the gene matches. Here the CDR3 reads CASGPRQGSGYTF. CDR3 DNA sequence: TGTGCTAGTGGTCCGAGACAGGGGTCGGGCTACACCTTC.

The CDR3 nucleotides read TGTGCCACCAGCAGAAGACTGGGGGGTTCCGACGAGCAGTACTTC. Protein: CATSRRLGGSDEQYF. The chain uses TRBV15 and TRBJ2-7; tentative D call: TRBD2 (6 bases). V gave up 2 bases and J gave up 5 bases, with 16 bases separating them. Looked up from germline, CDR1 is LNHNV and CDR2 is YYDKDF (reference sequence). This CDR3 has 15 amino acids.

The rearrangement uses TRBV4-1 and TRBJ2-3, with 12 bases aligning to TRBD2. The CDR3 spans 15 residues. Trimming cost V 5 bases and J 2 bases; bases outside gene matches: 2. CDR1 is MGHRA and CDR2 is YSYEKL in the germline V gene. The CDR3: CASSASGRATDTQYF. CDR3 bases: TGCGCCAGCAGCGCTAGCGGGAGGGCCACAGATACGCAGTATTTT.

The chain couples TRBV5-4 to TRBJ1-1; 8 bases match TRBD1. The germline gives CDR1 SGHNT, CDR2 YYREEE (reference sequence). CDR3 length equals 15 residues. After removal of 4 bases from V and 1 base from J, the junction contained 6 bases not matched to a gene. The CDR3 DNA is TGTGCCAGCAGCCGGGGGACAGGCGGGAACACTGAAGCTTTCTTT. This translates into CASSRGTGGNTEAFF.

The rearrangement joins TRBV7-3 to TRBJ2-5; 9 nucleotides match TRBD2. The CDR3 length is 15 residues. Germline lookup yields CDR1 SGHTA and CDR2 FQGTGA. J gave up 2 bases and V 5 bases, and 6 bases lay outside the gene matches. CDR3 residues: CASSVAGASQETQYF. The CDR3 DNA follows: TGTGCCAGCAGCGTAGCGGGGGCCTCTCAAGAGACCCAGTACTTC. Filled out from reference TRBV7-3 and TRBJ2-5, the complete variable domain reads GAGVSQTPSNKVTEKGKYVELRCDPISGHTALYWYRQSLGQGPEFLIYFQGTGAADDSGLPNDRFFAVRPEGSVSTLKIQRTERGDSAVYLCASSVAGASQETQYFGPGTRLLVL.

The V and J genes are TRBV3-1 (or the pseudogene TRBV3-2) and TRBJ1-4; tentatively, D is TRBD1 (5 bases). V was clipped by 1 base and J by 5 bases, with 11 bases between them. The CDR3 length is 15 residues. The V gene's germline CDR1 is LGHDT and CDR2 YNNKEL (reference sequence). The CDR3 DNA reads TGTGCCAGCAGCCAAGTTGGGAGGGGAAATGAAAAACTGTTTTTT. It specifies CASSQVGRGNEKLFF.

The chain is built from TRBV6-8 and TRBJ2-1, with D possibly TRBD2 on 6 matching bases. The V end lost 6 bases, the J end lost 0 bases, and 18 bases lay between the germline ends. Germline CDR1 is MNHGY and CDR2 is SAAAGT. This CDR3 is built from 17 residues. The CDR3 sequence: CASSRSSAPTSYNEQFF. CDR3 in DNA: TGTGCCAGCAGCCGCTCTAGCGCGCCAACCTCCTACAATGAGCAGTTCTTC.

About this clone itself: The sample carries other DNA sequences with the same CDR3. The chain recombines TRBV3-1 (or the pseudogene TRBV3-2) with TRBJ2-5; D is perhaps TRBD2 (6 bases). This CDR3 region has 13 residues. The V and J ends lost 6 bases and 1 base respectively, with 9 bases between them. Looked up from germline, CDR1 is LGHDT and CDR2 is YNNKEL (reference sequence). CDR3 in DNA: TGTGCCAGCAGTTTGCGGGGCCAAGAGACCCAGTACTTC. Its protein is CASSLRGQETQYF.

This clone came up a few times. This sequence joins TRBV21-1 and TRBJ2-3. TRBV21-1 is given as a pseudogene. CDR3 length equals 13 residues. The CDR3 DNA follows: TGTGCCAGCAGGGGTATCGGAACAGATACGCAGTATTTT. Translating gives CASRGIGTDTQYF.

The chain recombines TRBV19 with TRBJ2-2, with 10 bases fitting TRBD2. The germline gives CDR1 LNHDA, CDR2 SQIVND (reference sequence). V shed 0 bases and J 2 bases; nucleotides not matched to a gene: 3. The CDR3 contains 17 residues. CDR3 loop: CASSIEGTSANTGELFF. The CDR3 DNA is TGTGCCAGTAGTATAGAGGGGACTAGCGCTAACACCGGGGAGCTGTTTTTT.

The chain employs TRBV20-1 and TRBJ1-2, with a tentative D call TRBD1 (5 bases). The germline V gene encodes CDR1 DFQATT and CDR2 SNEGSKA (reference sequence). The CDR3 sequence is 10 residues long. CDR3 in amino acids: CSGGNYGYTF. As DNA, the CDR3 is TGCAGCGGGGGGAACTATGGCTACACCTTC.

V and J are TRBV5-5 and TRBJ1-2; 11 bases are shared with TRBD1. V trimming: 4 bases; J trimming: 7 bases; junction bases outside the gene matches: 6. The CDR3 extends over 14 amino acids. Looked up from germline, CDR1 is SGHKS and CDR2 is YYEKEE (reference sequence). CDR3 sequence (DNA): TGTGCCAGCAGCCCCGGACAGGGGGCGATTGGCTACACCTTC. Translating gives CASSPGQGAIGYTF. The entire variable domain, with the rest obtained from reference TRBV5-5 and TRBJ1-2, is as follows: DAGVTQSPTHLIKTRGQQVTLRCSPISGHKSVSWYQQVLGQGPQFIFQYYEKEERGRGNFPDRFSARQFPNYSSELNVNALLLGDSALYLCASSPGQGAIGYTFGSGTRLTVV.

The chain has TRBV9 and TRBJ2-3, with unresolved D. Trimming shortened V by 0 bases and J by 2 bases, and 7 bases separated the two germline ends. CDR1 and CDR2 (germline): SGDLS, YYNGEE. The CDR3 spans 14 residues. As DNA, the CDR3 is TGTGCCAGCAGCGTAGCGGCTTACACAGATACGCAGTATTTT. This sequence encodes CASSVAAYTDTQYF.

The genes are TRBV5-1 and TRBJ2-7, with D hard to call. Germline CDR1 reads SGHRS; CDR2 reads YFSETQ. This CDR3 region has 11 residues. The V end lost 1 base, the J end lost 5 bases, and 4 bases lay between the germline ends. CDR3 in amino acids: CASSLYDEQYF. The CDR3 nucleotides are TGCGCCAGCAGCTTGTATGACGAGCAGTACTTC.

V and J are TRBV27 and TRBJ1-6; no definite D call. Trimming removed 6 bases from V and 8 bases from J, with 32 bases in between. The germline CDR1 and CDR2 sequences are MNHEY and SMNVEV (reference sequence). This CDR3 is 20 amino acids long. The CDR3 DNA reads TGTGCCAGCAGCTCCCGCCCCCCTACCGGCCGACACCGAGGAGATTCACCCCTCCACTTT. Translation: CASSSRPPTGRHRGDSPLHF.

A few counts support this clone. This rearrangement joins TRBV4-3 to TRBJ1-2; TRBD1 matches 12 bases. CDR3 length: 16 residues. CDR1 and CDR2 (germline): LGHNA, YSLEER. With 0 bases clipped from V and 6 bases from J, the junction kept 5 bases outside the gene matches. CDR3 DNA sequence: TGCGCCAGCAGCCAAGAAGGGACAGGGGGCCTTCATGGCTACACCTTC. This translates into CASSQEGTGGLHGYTF.

J is TRBJ1-4 and V is TRBV3-1 (or the pseudogene TRBV3-2); D gene unclear. The V end was cut by 3 bases, the J end by 3 bases, with 11 bases between. Germline V CDR1 and CDR2: LGHDT, YNNKEL (reference sequence). The CDR3 consists of 15 residues. The CDR3 is CASSHGLGSNEKLFF. In DNA form, the CDR3 reads TGTGCCAGCAGCCATGGCCTCGGGTCTAATGAAAAACTGTTTTTT.

The rearrangement uses TRBV30 and TRBJ2-1, with 13 bases that match TRBD2. CDR3 length: 14 residues. The germline V gene has CDR1 GTSNPN and CDR2 SVGIG (reference sequence). The trim removed 2 bases at V and 7 bases at J, leaving 2 bases unmatched. CDR3 amino acids: CAWSRTSGSNEQFF. The CDR3 coding sequence is TGTGCCTGGAGTCGGACTAGCGGGAGTAATGAGCAGTTCTTC.